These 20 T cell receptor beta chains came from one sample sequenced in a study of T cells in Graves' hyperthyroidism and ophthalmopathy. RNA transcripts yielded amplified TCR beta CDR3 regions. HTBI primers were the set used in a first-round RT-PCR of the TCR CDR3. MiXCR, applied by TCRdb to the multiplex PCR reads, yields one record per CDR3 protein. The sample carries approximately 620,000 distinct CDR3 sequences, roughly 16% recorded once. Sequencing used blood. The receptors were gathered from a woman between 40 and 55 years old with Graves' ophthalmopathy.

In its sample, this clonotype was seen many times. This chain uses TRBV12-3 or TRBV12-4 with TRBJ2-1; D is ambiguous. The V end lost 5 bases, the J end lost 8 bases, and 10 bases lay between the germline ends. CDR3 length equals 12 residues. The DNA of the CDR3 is TGTGCCAGCAGTGTGACTGTCCATGAGCAGTTCTTC. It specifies CASSVTVHEQFF.

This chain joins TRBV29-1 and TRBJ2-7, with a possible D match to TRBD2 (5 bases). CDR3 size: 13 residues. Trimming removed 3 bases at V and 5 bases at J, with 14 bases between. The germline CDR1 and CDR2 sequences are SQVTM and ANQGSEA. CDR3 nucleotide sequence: TGCAGCGTTGATATCGGGGATCGGCACGAGCAGTACTTC. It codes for CSVDIGDRHEQYF.

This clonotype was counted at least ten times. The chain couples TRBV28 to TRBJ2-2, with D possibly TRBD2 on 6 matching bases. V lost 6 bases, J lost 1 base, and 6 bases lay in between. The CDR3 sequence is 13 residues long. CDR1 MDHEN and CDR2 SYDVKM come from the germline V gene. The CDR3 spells CASRGGNTGELFF. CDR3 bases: TGTGCCAGCAGGGGGGGGAACACCGGGGAGCTGTTTTTT.

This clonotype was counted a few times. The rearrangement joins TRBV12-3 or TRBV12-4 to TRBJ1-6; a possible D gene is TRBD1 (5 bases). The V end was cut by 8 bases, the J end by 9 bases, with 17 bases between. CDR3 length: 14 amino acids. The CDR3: CASRRGGGVSPLHF. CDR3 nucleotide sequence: TGTGCCAGCCGCCGGGGCGGTGGGGTTTCACCCCTCCACTTT.

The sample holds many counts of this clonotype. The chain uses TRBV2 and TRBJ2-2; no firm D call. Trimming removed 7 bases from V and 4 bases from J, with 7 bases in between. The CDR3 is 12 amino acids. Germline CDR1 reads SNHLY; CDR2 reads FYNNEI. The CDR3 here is CASISITGELFF. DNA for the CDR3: TGTGCCAGCATTTCCATCACCGGGGAGCTGTTTTTT.

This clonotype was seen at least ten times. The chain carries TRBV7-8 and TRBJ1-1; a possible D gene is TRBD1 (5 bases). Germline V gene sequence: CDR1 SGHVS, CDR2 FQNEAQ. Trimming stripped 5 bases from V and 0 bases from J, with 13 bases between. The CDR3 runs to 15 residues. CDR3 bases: TGTGCCAGCAGCAGCCAACAGGCCCTGAACACTGAAGCTTTCTTT. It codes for CASSSQQALNTEAFF.

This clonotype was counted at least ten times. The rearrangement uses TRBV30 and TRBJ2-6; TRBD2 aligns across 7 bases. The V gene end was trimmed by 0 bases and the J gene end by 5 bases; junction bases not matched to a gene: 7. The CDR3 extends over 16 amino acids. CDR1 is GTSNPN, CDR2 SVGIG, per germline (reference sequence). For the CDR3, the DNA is TGTGCCTGGAGTGTGTGGGAGGGTTTGAGGGCCAACGTCCTGACTTTC. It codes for CAWSVWEGLRANVLTF.

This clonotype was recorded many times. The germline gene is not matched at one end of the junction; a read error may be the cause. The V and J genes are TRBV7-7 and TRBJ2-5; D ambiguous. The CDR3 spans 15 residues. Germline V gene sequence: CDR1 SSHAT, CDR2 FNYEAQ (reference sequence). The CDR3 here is CASSLQPHLQETQYF. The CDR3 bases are TGTGCTAGCAGCTTACAGCCCCACCTACAAGAGACCCAGTACTTC.

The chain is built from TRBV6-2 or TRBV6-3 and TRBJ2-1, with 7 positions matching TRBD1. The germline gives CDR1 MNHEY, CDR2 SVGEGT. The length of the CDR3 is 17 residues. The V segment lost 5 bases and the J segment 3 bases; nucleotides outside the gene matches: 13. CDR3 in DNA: TGTGCCAGCAGTCTCGATCGGGACAGATTTATCTACAATGAGCAGTTCTTC. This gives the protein CASSLDRDRFIYNEQFF.

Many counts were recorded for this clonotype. The CDR3 coding sequence is TGTGCCAGCAGCTTATGGACTAGCGGGAGCATGGGTGAGCAGTTCTTC. The encoded protein is CASSLWTSGSMGEQFF. The chain uses TRBV11-3 and TRBJ2-1, with TRBD2 matching over 13 bases. This CDR3 is built from 16 residues. CDR1 and CDR2 (germline): SGHNT, YENEEA. The V and J ends lost 2 bases and 9 bases, in that order; junction bases with no gene match: 7.

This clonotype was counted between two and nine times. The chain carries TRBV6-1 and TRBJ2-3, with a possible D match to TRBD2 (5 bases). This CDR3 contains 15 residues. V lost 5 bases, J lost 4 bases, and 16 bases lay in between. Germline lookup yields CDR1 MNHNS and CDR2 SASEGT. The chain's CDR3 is CASSRRAYTADTQYF. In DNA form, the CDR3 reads TGTGCCAGCAGTAGGCGGGCCTACACAGCAGATACGCAGTATTTT.

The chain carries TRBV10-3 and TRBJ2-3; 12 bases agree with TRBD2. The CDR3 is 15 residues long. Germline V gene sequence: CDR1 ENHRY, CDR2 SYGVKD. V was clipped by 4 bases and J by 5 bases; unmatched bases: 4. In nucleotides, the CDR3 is TGTGCCATCAGTGGACTAGCGGGGGTAGTAGATACGCAGTATTTT. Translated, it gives CAISGLAGVVDTQYF.

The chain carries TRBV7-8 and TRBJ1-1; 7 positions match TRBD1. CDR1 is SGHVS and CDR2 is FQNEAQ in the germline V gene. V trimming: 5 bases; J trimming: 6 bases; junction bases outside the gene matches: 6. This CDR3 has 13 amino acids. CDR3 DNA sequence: TGTGCCAGCAGCATATATAGGGGGCCTGAAGCTTTCTTT. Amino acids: CASSIYRGPEAFF.

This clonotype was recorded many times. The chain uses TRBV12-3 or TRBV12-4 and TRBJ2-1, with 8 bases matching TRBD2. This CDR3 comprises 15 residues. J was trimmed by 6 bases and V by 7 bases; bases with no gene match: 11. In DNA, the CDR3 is TGTGCCAGCACCCGGGGAAGCGGGGGTACCAATGAGCAGTTCTTC. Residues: CASTRGSGGTNEQFF.

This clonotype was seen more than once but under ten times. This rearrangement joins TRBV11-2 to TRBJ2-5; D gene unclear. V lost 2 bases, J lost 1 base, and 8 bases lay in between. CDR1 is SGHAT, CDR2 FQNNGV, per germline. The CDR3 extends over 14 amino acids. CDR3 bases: TGTGCCAGCAGCTTAATTGTGCGCCAAGAGACCCAGTACTTC. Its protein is CASSLIVRQETQYF. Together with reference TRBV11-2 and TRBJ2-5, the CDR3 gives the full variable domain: EAGVAQSPRYKIIEKRQSVAFWCNPISGHATLYWYQQILGQGPKLLIQFQNNGVVDDSQLPKDRFSAERLKGVDSTLKIQPAKLEDSAVYLCASSLIVRQETQYFGPGTRLLVL.

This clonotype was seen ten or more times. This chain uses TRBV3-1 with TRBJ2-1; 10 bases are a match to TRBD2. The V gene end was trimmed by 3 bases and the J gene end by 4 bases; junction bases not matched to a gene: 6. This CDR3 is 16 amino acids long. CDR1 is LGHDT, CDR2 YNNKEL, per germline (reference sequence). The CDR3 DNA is TGTGCCAGCAGCCACCACGGACTAGCGGTTTACAATGAGCAGTTCTTC. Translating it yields CASSHHGLAVYNEQFF.

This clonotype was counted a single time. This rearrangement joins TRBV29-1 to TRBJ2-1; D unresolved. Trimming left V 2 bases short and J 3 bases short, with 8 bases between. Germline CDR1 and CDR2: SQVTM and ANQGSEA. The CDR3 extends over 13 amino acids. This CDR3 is CSVETPLYNEQFF. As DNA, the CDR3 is TGCAGCGTTGAAACTCCCCTCTACAATGAGCAGTTCTTC.

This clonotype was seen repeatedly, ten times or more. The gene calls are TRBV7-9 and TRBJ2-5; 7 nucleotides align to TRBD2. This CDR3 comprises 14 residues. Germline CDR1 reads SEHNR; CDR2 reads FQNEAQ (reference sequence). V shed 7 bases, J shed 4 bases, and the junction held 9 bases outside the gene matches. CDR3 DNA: TGTGCCAGCACCCTAGCGGCGGGCCCAGAGACCCAGTACTTC. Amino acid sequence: CASTLAAGPETQYF.

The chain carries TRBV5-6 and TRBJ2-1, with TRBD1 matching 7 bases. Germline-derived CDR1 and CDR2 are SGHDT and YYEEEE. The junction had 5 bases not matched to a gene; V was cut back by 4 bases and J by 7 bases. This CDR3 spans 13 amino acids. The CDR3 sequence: CASSQATGNEQFF. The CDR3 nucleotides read TGTGCCAGCAGCCAGGCGACAGGGAATGAGCAGTTCTTC.

The CDR3 region is CASPRGPWGNEKLFF. The DNA for the CDR3 is TGTGCCAGCCCCAGAGGCCCTTGGGGTAATGAAAAACTGTTTTTT. V and J are TRBV12-3 or TRBV12-4 and TRBJ1-4; D is uncertain. V dropped 8 bases and J dropped 4 bases, with 17 bases sitting between them. This CDR3 is built from 15 residues.